The T cell receptor beta chain under discussion was sequenced for a study of blood T cells in healthy people across ages. It was with a sample-barcoded 5' primer and a J-beta primer mix that a second PCR of roughly 7 to 12 cycles was run. TCRdb used MiXCR to reprocess the 5' RACE reads, holding one entry per CDR3 protein. In the table there are about 1 million distinct CDR3 sequences, under 55% of which are singletons. CDR1 MNHEY and CDR2 SMNVEV come from the germline V gene (reference sequence). The CDR3 contains 17 residues. Trimming removed 4 bases from V and 0 bases from J, with 13 bases in between.

The receptor was derived from a woman aged 60-75 years in good health. The chain carries TRBV27 and TRBJ2-6; possible D gene TRBD1, 7 bases. Sequencing was carried out using blood. The CDR3 loop is CASSSRGDSSGANVLTF. The CDR3, as DNA: TGTGCCAGCAGTTCCAGGGGGGATAGCTCTGGGGCCAACGTCCTGACTTTC. Full variable domain (missing parts from reference TRBV27 and TRBJ2-6): EAQVTQNPRYLITVTGKKLTVTCSQNMNHEYMSWYRQDPGLGLRQIYYSMNVEVTDKGDVPEGYKVSRKEKRNFPLILESPSPNQTSLYFCASSSRGDSSGANVLTFGAGSRLTVL.